This TCR beta chain derives from a study of beta chain features in type 1 diabetes. Comments on this clone: Its antigen is not known.

All of the isolated RNA was reverse transcribed, so expressed TCRB transcripts were sequenced. The assay was immunoSEQ multiplex PCR, and TCRdb's table has in-frame clones only and misses some. The table lists 970,000 or so clones, roughly 15% of them singletons. The germline V gene encodes CDR1 LNHDA and CDR2 SQIVND (reference sequence). There are 13 residues in the CDR3. J was trimmed by 10 bases and V by 4 bases; bases with no gene match: 8. Sorting with CD45RO/CCR7/CD25/CD127/CD95/CD27 yielded naive, central memory, regulatory and stem-like memory CD4+ cells. Sorted populations all had greater than 98% purity. Study-level points and caveats: Fewer insertions but more deletions were seen at VDJ junctions in type 1 diabetes patients. Any HLA-type effect on TCRB rearrangement remained unresolved here.

This chain uses TRBV19 with TRBJ1-1; 8 bases agree with TRBD1. The sequencing input was naive CD4+ T cells from blood. The TCR sequence derives from a woman aged 18-30 years in good health. Here the CDR3 DNA reads TGTGCCAGTAGTACTACGGACAGGGTTGGAGCTTTCTTT. Translation gives CASSTTDRVGAFF. The full variable domain, rest sourced from reference TRBV19 and TRBJ1-1, is DGGITQSPKYLFRKEGQNVTLSCEQNLNHDAMYWYRQDPGQGLRLIYYSQIVNDFQKGDIAEGYSVSREKKESFPLTVTSAQKNPTAFYLCASSTTDRVGAFFGQGTRLTVV.